A selection of T cell receptor beta chains follows, all from one sample in a study of cytomegalovirus exposure and HLA in healthy donors. The data were produced by immunoSEQ multiplex PCR, yet TCRdb's version contains in-frame clones alone and is incomplete. The table shows some 210,000 clones, with roughly 73% occurring only once. The sample consisted of PBMCs. Receptor source: a woman between 25 and 40 years old in good health and CMV-seropositive. The CDR3 runs from the conserved cysteine through the conserved F or W. Only some rows state a clone size, as once, few, many or a class for expanded clones.

v_call | clone_size | cdr3_aa
TRBV27 | NA | CASSGGDGERAEAFF
TRBV4-3 | few | CASSQTQGWAYGYTF
TRBV18 | few | CASSPPEGSYTF
TRBV28 | NA | CATSQTGDTTPLHF
TRBV11-1 | NA | CASSSVTGLTDTQYF
TRBV7-2 | NA | CASSPPRGRENTGELFF
TRBV11-1 | NA | CASSLWGGNTEAFF
TRBV7-2 | NA | CASSPLGGGPHEQFF
TRBV5-1 | NA | CASSFGSGANVLTF
TRBV28 | NA | CASRDKTGNYGYTF
TRBV7-2 | NA | CASSLSRAVTEAFF
TRBV30 | NA | CAWRSGHYTDTQYF
TRBV19 | NA | CASSMRQGTGANVLTF
TRBV27 | NA | CASSLANTLNTEAFF
TRBV4-1 | NA | CASSQDEGTGRYGYTF
TRBV10-3 | NA | CAISESQGKDTQYF
TRBV27 | few | CASSLPQGSDTGELFF
TRBV4-1 | NA | CASSQDPTGNGYTF
TRBV30 | NA | CAWTTGYSGYGYTF
TRBV30 | NA | CAWSRTGPPDTQYF
TRBV7-2 | NA | CASSLGLSSGNEQFF
TRBV6-4 | few | CASSEGTSGDNEQFF
TRBV15 | NA | CATSRDPLRTGKFF
TRBV6-5 | few | CASSLLPDRGSYGYTF
TRBV15 | once | CATSRDPQGTGELFF
TRBV19 | NA | CASSHPPPGELEQYF
TRBV7-9 | once | CASSDNGREIRDTIYF
TRBV29-1 | NA | CSVELAGGPSYEQYF
TRBV21-1 | NA | CASSPGEGREAFF
TRBV6-4 | NA | CASSDGSGQDEQFF
TRBV19 | NA | CATLGRGYTGELFF
TRBV28 | NA | CASRYWASYNEQFF
TRBV5-1 | NA | CASSLSSLTNTEAFF
TRBV6-6 | NA | CASSYSTSVDTQYF
TRBV10-3 | NA | CAISDGTLNYGYTF
TRBV7-2 | once | CASSSGRLALDYNEQFF
TRBV6-4 | NA | CASSETGVEQFF
TRBV6-1 | once | CASSEAGVGSYEQFF
TRBV7-2 | few | CASSPGTGYTEAFF
TRBV6-5 | NA | CASSSRQREYNEQFF
TRBV27 | once | CASRRQSTDTQYF
TRBV19 | NA | CASRLGQGGTYEQYF
TRBV7-9 | NA | CASSLDRLTGELFF